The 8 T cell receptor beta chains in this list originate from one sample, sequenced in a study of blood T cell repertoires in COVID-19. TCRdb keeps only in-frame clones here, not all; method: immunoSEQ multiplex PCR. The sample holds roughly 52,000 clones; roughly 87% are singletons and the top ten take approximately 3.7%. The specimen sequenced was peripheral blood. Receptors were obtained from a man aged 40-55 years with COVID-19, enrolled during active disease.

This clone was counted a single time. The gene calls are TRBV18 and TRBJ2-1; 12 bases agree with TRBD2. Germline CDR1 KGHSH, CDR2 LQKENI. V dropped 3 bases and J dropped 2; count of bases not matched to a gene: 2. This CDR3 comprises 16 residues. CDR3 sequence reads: CASSPPSGGAYNEQFF. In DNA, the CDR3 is TGTGCCAGCTCACCCCCTAGCGGGGGGGCCTACAATGAGCAGTTCTTC.

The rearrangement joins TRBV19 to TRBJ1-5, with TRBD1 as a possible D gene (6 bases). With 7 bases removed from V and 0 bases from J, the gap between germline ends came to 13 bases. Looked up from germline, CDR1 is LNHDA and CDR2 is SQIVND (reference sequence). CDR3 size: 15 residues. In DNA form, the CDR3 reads TGTGCCAGTATTTCGGACAGCTATAGCAATCAGCCCCAGCATTTT. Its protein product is CASISDSYSNQPQHF.

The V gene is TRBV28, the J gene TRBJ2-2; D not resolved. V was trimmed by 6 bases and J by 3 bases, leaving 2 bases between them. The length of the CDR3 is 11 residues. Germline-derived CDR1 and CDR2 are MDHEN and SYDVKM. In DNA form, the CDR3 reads TGTGCCAGCAGCGACACCGGGGAGCTGTTTTTT. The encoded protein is CASSDTGELFF.

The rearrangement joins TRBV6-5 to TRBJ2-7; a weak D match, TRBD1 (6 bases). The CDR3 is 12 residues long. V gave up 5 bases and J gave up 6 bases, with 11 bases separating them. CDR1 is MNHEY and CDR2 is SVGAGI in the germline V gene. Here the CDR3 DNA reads TGTGCCAGCAGTCTACAGGGTAGCGAGCAGTACTTC. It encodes CASSLQGSEQYF.

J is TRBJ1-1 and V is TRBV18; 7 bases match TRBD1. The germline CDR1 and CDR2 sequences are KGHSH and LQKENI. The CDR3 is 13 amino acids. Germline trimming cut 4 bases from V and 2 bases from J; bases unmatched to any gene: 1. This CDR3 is CASSRQGNTEAFF. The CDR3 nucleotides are TGTGCCAGCTCACGACAGGGAAACACTGAAGCTTTCTTT.

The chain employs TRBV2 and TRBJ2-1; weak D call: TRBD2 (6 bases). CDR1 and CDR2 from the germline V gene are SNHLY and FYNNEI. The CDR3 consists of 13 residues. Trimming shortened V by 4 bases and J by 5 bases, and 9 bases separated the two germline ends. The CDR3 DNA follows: TGTGCCAGCAGTGTTGAGCGGGACAATGAGCAGTTCTTC. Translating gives CASSVERDNEQFF.

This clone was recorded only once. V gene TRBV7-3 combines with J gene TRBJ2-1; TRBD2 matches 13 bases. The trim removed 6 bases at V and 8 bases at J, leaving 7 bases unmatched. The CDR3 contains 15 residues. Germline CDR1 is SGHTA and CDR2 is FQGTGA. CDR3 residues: CASSLTSGRTHEQFF. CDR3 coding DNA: TGTGCCAGCAGTTTGACTAGCGGGAGGACCCATGAGCAGTTCTTC.

CDR3 nucleotides: TGTGCCAGCAGCCCCCTGACAGGGAGCTACGAGCAGTACTTC. Its translation: CASSPLTGSYEQYF. The chain employs TRBV7-6 and TRBJ2-7; 7 bases align to TRBD1. The germline CDR1 and CDR2 sequences are SGHVS and FNYEAQ. V shed 5 bases, J shed 3 bases, and the junction held 7 bases outside the gene matches. This CDR3 has 14 residues.